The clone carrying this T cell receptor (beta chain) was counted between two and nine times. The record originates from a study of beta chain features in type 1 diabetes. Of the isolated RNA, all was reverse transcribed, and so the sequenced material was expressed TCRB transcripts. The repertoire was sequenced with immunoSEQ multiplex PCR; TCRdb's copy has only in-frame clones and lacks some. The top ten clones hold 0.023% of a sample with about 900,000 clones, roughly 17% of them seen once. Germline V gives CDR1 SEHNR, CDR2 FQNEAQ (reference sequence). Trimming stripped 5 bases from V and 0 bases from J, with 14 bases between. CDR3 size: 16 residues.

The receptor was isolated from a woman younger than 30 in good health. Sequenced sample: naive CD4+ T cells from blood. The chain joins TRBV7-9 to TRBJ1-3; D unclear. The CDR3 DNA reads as TGTGCCAGCAGCCGACCGTGGGGATTCTCTGGAAACACCATATATTTT. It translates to CASSRPWGFSGNTIYF.